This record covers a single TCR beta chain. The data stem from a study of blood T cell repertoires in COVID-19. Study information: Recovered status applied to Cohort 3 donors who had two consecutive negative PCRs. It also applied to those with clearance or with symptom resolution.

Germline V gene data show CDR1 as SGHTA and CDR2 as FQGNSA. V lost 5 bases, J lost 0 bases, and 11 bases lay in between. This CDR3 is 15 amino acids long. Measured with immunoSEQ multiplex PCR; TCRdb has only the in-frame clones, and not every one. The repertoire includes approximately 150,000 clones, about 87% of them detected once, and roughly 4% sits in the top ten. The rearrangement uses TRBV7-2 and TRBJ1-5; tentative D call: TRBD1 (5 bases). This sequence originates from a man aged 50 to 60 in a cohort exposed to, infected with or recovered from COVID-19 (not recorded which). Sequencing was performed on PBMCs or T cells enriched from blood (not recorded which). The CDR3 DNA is TGTGCCAGCAGCACTGACAGTTATAGCAATCAGCCCCAGCATTTT. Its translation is CASSTDSYSNQPQHF. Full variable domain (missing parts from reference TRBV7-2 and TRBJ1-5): GAGVSQSPSNKVTEKGKDVELRCDPISGHTALYWYRQSLGQGLEFLIYFQGNSAPDKSGLPSDRFSAERTGGSVSTLTIQRTQQEDSAVYLCASSTDSYSNQPQHFGDGTRLSIL.